The clone carrying this T cell receptor (beta chain) was seen a handful of times. Each CDR3 protein gets one entry after TCRdb re-called the RT-PCR reads with MiXCR. The repertoire includes about 540,000 distinct CDR3 sequences, around 25% of them detected once, and approximately 2.9% sits in the top ten. This sample stems from a study of response to subunit inactivated influenza vaccine. Germline V gene lookup returns CDR1 SGHAT and CDR2 FQNNGV. V lost 4 bases and J lost 0, with 19 bases in between. There are 18 residues in the CDR3. The same sample was also studied in work on T cells expressing NK-cell markers. That paper adds: TCR beta libraries carry UMIs added by 5'RACE template switching. Investigators obtained TCR beta repertoires from sorted CD3+CD56+NKG2C+, CD3+CD56+NKG2C- and CD3+CD56-NKG2C+ T cells. In roughly 6 donors, dominant CD3+CD56+NKG2C+ clones formed about 1.0-7.5% of CD8+ cells.

This rearrangement joins TRBV11-2 to TRBJ1-5; D possibly corresponds to TRBD1 (6 bases). The sample was CD4+ T cells sorted from PBMCs, taken roughly 12 days after vaccination. The receptor comes from a man between 50 and 59 years old who received an inactivated influenza vaccine. The CDR3 DNA reads as TGTGCCAGCAGCTCTAGAGAAGGGGGGAGACATAGCAATCAGCCCCAGCATTTT. Amino acid sequence: CASSSREGGRHSNQPQHF.